This TCR beta chain was obtained from a study of blood T cell repertoires in COVID-19. Background on the study: Both acute and convalescent COVID-19 samples were obtained from the United States, Italy and Spain. T cells, B-cell-depleted T cells, or PBMCs supplied cDNA or gDNA.

Assay used: immunoSEQ multiplex PCR; TCRdb lists only in-frame clones, some missing. The sample has about 190,000 clones, less than 80% seen once. This clone has a single count. Trimming cost V 5 bases and J 2 bases, with 15 bases left between them. This CDR3 comprises 15 residues. In germline, CDR1 is MDHEN, CDR2 SYDVKM. This receptor was obtained from a woman aged 45-65 years with acute or convalescent COVID-19. Sequenced material: peripheral blood. V gene TRBV28 combines with J gene TRBJ1-2, with D possibly TRBD1 on 6 matching bases. CDR3 in amino acids: CASSPLGGLNYGYTF. The DNA for the CDR3 is TGTGCCAGCAGTCCGTTGGGGGGGCTGAACTATGGCTACACCTTC.